The 27 T cell receptor beta chains reported below all come from one sample, sequenced in a study of T-cell memory formation after mild COVID-19. MiXCR, run by TCRdb on the 5' RACE reads, gives a single entry per CDR3 protein. Of about 390,000 distinct CDR3 sequences in the sample, roughly 15% were seen once. Sequences were obtained from PBMCs or a T cell subset sorted from them (not recorded which). The receptors shown here come from a man aged 18 to 30 who had mild COVID-19 (a few samples of this study predate the infection). Cell type and time point are not known.

In this sample, this clonotype turned up a few times. The rearrangement uses TRBV7-8 and TRBJ2-3; possibly TRBD1 or TRBD2 for D (5 bases each). The V gene's germline CDR1 is SGHVS and CDR2 FQNEAQ. The CDR3 consists of 19 residues. Trimming removed 4 bases at V and 0 bases at J, with 23 bases between. This CDR3 is CASSWKRQGPRLSTDTQYF. The CDR3 nucleotides are TGTGCCAGCAGCTGGAAGCGGCAGGGACCTCGCCTTAGCACAGATACGCAGTATTTT.

This clonotype was seen more than once but under ten times. This rearrangement joins TRBV5-4 to TRBJ2-4; 7 bases match TRBD1. Trimming removed 4 bases from V and 0 bases from J; junction bases left unmatched: 4. This CDR3 has 15 amino acids. Per the germline V gene, CDR1 is SGHNT and CDR2 is YYREEE (reference sequence). CDR3 loop: CASSRQGLAKNIQYF. For the CDR3, the DNA is TGTGCCAGCAGCCGACAGGGCTTAGCCAAAAACATTCAGTACTTC. The whole variable domain, filled in from reference TRBV5-4 and TRBJ2-4, reads ETGVTQSPTHLIKTRGQQVTLRCSSQSGHNTVSWYQQALGQGPQFIFQYYREEENGRGNFPPRFSGLQFPNYSSELNVNALELDDSALYLCASSRQGLAKNIQYFGAGTRLSVL.

The chain links TRBV5-6 to TRBJ2-7; D not certain. The length of the CDR3 is 13 residues. V lost 4 bases, J lost 0 bases, and 8 bases lay in between. Germline CDR1 is SGHDT and CDR2 is YYEEEE. The DNA of the CDR3 is TGTGCCAGCAGCGGGGTAGACTCCTACGAGCAGTACGTC. Amino acids: CASSGVDSYEQYV.

This clonotype was seen only a few times. The chain combines TRBV4-1 with TRBJ1-2; 7 bases align to TRBD1. CDR3 length: 17 amino acids. The germline V gene has CDR1 MGHRA and CDR2 YSYEKL. J gave up 7 bases and V 0 bases, and 14 bases lay outside the gene matches. CDR3 DNA: TGCGCCAGCAGCCAAGATCTTGGACGAGGGGGCCGCGGTGGCTACACCTTC. This sequence encodes CASSQDLGRGGRGGYTF.

This clonotype has more than one count but fewer than ten. V is TRBV20-1 and J is TRBJ1-1, with D maybe TRBD1 (6 bases). CDR1 is DFQATT and CDR2 is SNEGSKA in the germline V gene (reference sequence). Trimming removed 1 base at V and 0 bases at J, with 12 bases between. This CDR3 spans 15 amino acids. CDR3 DNA: TGCAGTGCTAGAGTCACAGGGTTCCTGAACACTGAAGCTTTCTTT. This gives the protein CSARVTGFLNTEAFF.

There are a few counts of this clonotype. This rearrangement joins TRBV29-1 to TRBJ1-1; no definite D call. V was cut by 7 bases and J by 4 bases, with 13 bases left in between. Per the germline V gene, CDR1 is SQVTM and CDR2 is ANQGSEA. This CDR3 region has 12 residues. CDR3 loop: CSAPEGGTEAFF. In DNA form, the CDR3 reads TGCAGCGCCCCGGAGGGCGGCACTGAAGCTTTCTTT.

The chain combines TRBV6-1 with TRBJ1-6; D is undetermined. The CDR3 is 11 amino acids. Trimming took off 3 bases at V and 9 bases at J, with 3 bases between the two ends. CDR1 is MNHNS, CDR2 SASEGT, per germline. In nucleotides, the CDR3 is TGTGCCAGCAGTGAGATTTCACCCCTCCACTTT. Its translation: CASSEISPLHF.

This clonotype was recorded a few times. This chain links TRBV12-3 or TRBV12-4 with TRBJ2-5, with 10 bases matching TRBD1. V shed 0 bases and J 5 bases; nucleotides not matched to a gene: 6. CDR3 length equals 16 residues. CDR3 residues: CASSLAATGGLETQYF. CDR3 DNA: TGTGCCAGCAGTTTAGCCGCGACAGGGGGCTTGGAGACCCAGTACTTC.

There are a few counts of this clonotype. This chain uses TRBV2 with TRBJ1-1; D unclear. CDR1 and CDR2 (germline): SNHLY, FYNNEI. Trimming cost V 11 bases and J 0 bases, with 13 bases left between them. CDR3 length: 13 amino acids. CDR3 DNA sequence: TGTGCCCTCGGGCGGGAAATGAACACTGAAGCTTTCTTT. Translated: CALGREMNTEAFF. The full variable domain, in which reference TRBV2 and TRBJ1-1 provide the parts outside the CDR3, is EPEVTQTPSHQVTQMGQEVILRCVPISNHLYFYWYRQILGQKVEFLVSFYNNEISEKSEIFDDQFSVERPDGSNFTLKIRSTKLEDSAMYFCALGREMNTEAFFGQGTRLTVV.

The rearrangement joins TRBV6-1 to TRBJ1-5; TRBD1 is a possible D gene (6 bases). The ends were cut back, 6 bases at V and 6 bases at J, with 15 bases in the middle. CDR3 length: 14 amino acids. Looked up from germline, CDR1 is MNHNS and CDR2 is SASEGT. The DNA for the CDR3 is TGTGCCAGCAGACAGGGTGTGTTGGTTCAGCCCCAGCATTTT. The encoded protein is CASRQGVLVQPQHF.

This chain joins TRBV11-1 and TRBJ2-2; no clear D gene. Between the trimmed V and J ends, which lost 5 bases and 5 bases, there was a span of 12 bases. From germline, CDR1 is SGHAT and CDR2 FQDESV (reference sequence). This CDR3 is 14 amino acids long. The CDR3 nucleotides are TGTGCCAGCAGCAGATTCACAGAAACCGGGGAGCTGTTTTTT. Translated, it gives CASSRFTETGELFF.

This clonotype was found a few times. The chain links TRBV4-1 to TRBJ1-1, with D perhaps matching TRBD1 (6 bases). V lost 10 bases to trimming and J lost 6 bases, with 18 bases between them. In germline, CDR1 is MGHRA, CDR2 YSYEKL. This CDR3 has 13 amino acids. The DNA of the CDR3 is TGCGCCACCCGAAAGGGGGGGACGGCTGAAGCTTTCTTT. Its translation is CATRKGGTAEAFF.

This clonotype was detected ten times or more. The chain combines TRBV5-1 with TRBJ2-1, with TRBD1 identical over 8 bases. The CDR3 runs to 15 residues. V lost 6 bases to trimming and J lost 6 bases; unmatched junction nucleotides: 11. Germline V gene lookup returns CDR1 SGHRS and CDR2 YFSETQ. The CDR3 loop is CASTPWTGSANEQFF. The CDR3 DNA sequence: TGCGCCAGCACACCCTGGACAGGGTCGGCCAATGAGCAGTTCTTC.

The chain has TRBV24-1 and TRBJ2-3; D gene ambiguous. This CDR3 is built from 14 residues. The germline gives CDR1 KGHDR, CDR2 SFDVKD. Trimming cost V 4 bases and J 3 bases, with 10 bases left between them. The DNA for the CDR3 is TGTGCCACCAGTGACCCCGTACAGACAGATACGCAGTATTTT. Protein sequence: CATSDPVQTDTQYF.

In DNA, the CDR3 is TGCAGTGCTAGAGAGGACCGGTACCAAGAGACCCAGTACTTC. Residues: CSAREDRYQETQYF. The chain carries TRBV20-1 and TRBJ2-5; D remains ambiguous. Germline loops: CDR1 DFQATT, CDR2 SNEGSKA (reference sequence). This CDR3 has 14 amino acids. V lost 0 bases, J lost 0 bases, and 8 bases lay in between.

This clonotype was counted between two and nine times. V gene TRBV7-8 combines with J gene TRBJ2-3, with 11 bases aligning to TRBD2. Germline V gene lookup returns CDR1 SGHVS and CDR2 FQNEAQ. The CDR3 is made up of 17 amino acids. The J segment lost 12 bases and the V segment lost 5 bases, leaving 19 bases of the junction unmatched. For the CDR3, the DNA is TGTGCCAGCAGCGAACGGCCCTCAGGGCTAGCGGGGGGCCGTCAGTATTTT. Encoded protein: CASSERPSGLAGGRQYF.

This clonotype was counted between two and nine times. CDR3 loop: CASSTRRVTGELFF. The CDR3 DNA follows: TGCGCCAGCAGCACGCGTCGGGTAACCGGGGAGCTGTTTTTT. This rearrangement joins TRBV4-1 to TRBJ2-2, with D hard to call. The CDR3 length is 14 residues. Germline CDR1 and CDR2: MGHRA and YSYEKL. Trimming left V 5 bases short and J 5 bases short, with 12 bases between.

This clonotype was seen only a few times. This chain's CDR3 is CASSFDSANTGELFF. In DNA form, the CDR3 reads TGTGCCAGCAGCTTTGACAGCGCGAACACCGGGGAGCTGTTTTTT. The V gene is TRBV7-3, the J gene TRBJ2-2, with TRBD1 as a possible D gene (5 bases). There are 15 residues in the CDR3. The germline V gene has CDR1 SGHTA and CDR2 FQGTGA. V lost 3 bases, J lost 0 bases, and 8 bases lay in between.

The J gene is TRBJ2-7, the V gene TRBV6-6; unclear D gene. This CDR3 comprises 11 residues. The germline gives CDR1 MNHNY, CDR2 SVGAGI (reference sequence). V shed 2 bases and J shed 5 bases, with 4 bases lying between them. CDR3 in DNA: TGTGCCAGCAGTTACGGGGACGAGCAGTACTTC. Its translation: CASSYGDEQYF.

This clonotype was counted between two and nine times. The chain uses TRBV20-1 and TRBJ2-1; no reliable D call. Germline V gene lookup returns CDR1 DFQATT and CDR2 SNEGSKA (reference sequence). V lost 3 bases to trimming and J lost 5 bases, with 8 bases between them. This CDR3 region has 12 residues. The CDR3 loop reads CSASLTHNEQFF. The CDR3 DNA reads TGCAGTGCTAGTCTGACTCACAATGAGCAGTTCTTC.

V usage is TRBV10-3 and J usage is TRBJ1-2; D may be TRBD1 (5 bases). With 4 bases removed from V and 5 bases from J, the gap between germline ends came to 23 bases. Germline lookup yields CDR1 ENHRY and CDR2 SYGVKD. This CDR3 region has 17 residues. CDR3: CAISGGTGKIRRYGYTF. For the CDR3, the DNA is TGTGCCATCAGTGGAGGGACGGGTAAGATTCGGCGTTATGGCTACACCTTC.

The chain has TRBV28 and TRBJ2-2, with 7 bases that match TRBD1. Losses at the gene ends were 6 bases for V and 0 bases for J; bases not matched to a gene: 7. Germline loops: CDR1 MDHEN, CDR2 SYDVKM. The CDR3 consists of 16 residues. The CDR3 spells CASRLDRITNTGELFF. Written as DNA, the CDR3 is TGTGCCAGCAGACTGGACAGGATAACGAACACCGGGGAGCTGTTTTTT.

In its sample, this clonotype was seen a few times. The V and J genes are TRBV12-3 or TRBV12-4 and TRBJ2-1; 9 bases are a match to TRBD1. With V trimmed by 6 bases and J by 7 bases, 13 bases remained unmatched. The CDR3 has 16 amino acids. DNA of the CDR3: TGTGCCAGCAGATCCCCCGGGACAGGGATAAGGAATGAGCAGTTCTTC. Protein product: CASRSPGTGIRNEQFF.

V is TRBV25-1 and J is TRBJ2-2; 7 positions agree with TRBD1. Germline V gene lookup returns CDR1 MGHDK and CDR2 SYGVNS. CDR3 length equals 15 residues. The J segment lost 5 bases and the V segment lost 6 bases, leaving 9 bases of the junction unmatched. This chain's CDR3 is CASSLQGPMTGELFF. DNA for the CDR3: TGTGCCAGCAGCCTACAGGGGCCTATGACCGGGGAGCTGTTTTTT.

This clonotype was counted only a few times. The genes are TRBV7-9 and TRBJ2-3; TRBD2 might be the D (5 bases). V lost 8 bases to trimming and J lost 2 bases, with 14 bases between them. The CDR3 consists of 14 residues. From germline, CDR1 is SEHNR and CDR2 FQNEAQ (reference sequence). This CDR3 is CASARASVTDTQYF. The CDR3 DNA sequence: TGTGCCAGCGCGCGGGCCAGCGTCACAGATACGCAGTATTTT.

The chain couples TRBV5-1 to TRBJ2-3; D may be TRBD1 or TRBD2 (5 bases each). The germline V gene encodes CDR1 SGHRS and CDR2 YFSETQ. V lost 0 bases and J 6 bases, leaving 17 bases between the germline ends. This CDR3 spans 16 amino acids. The CDR3 DNA reads as TGCGCCAGCAGCTTGGAGGGACGGAACTCCGCGGATACGCAGTATTTT. Translating it yields CASSLEGRNSADTQYF. Looking up the rest from reference TRBV5-1 and TRBJ2-3 gives the full variable domain: KAGVTQTPRYLIKTRGQQVTLSCSPISGHRSVSWYQQTPGQGLQFLFEYFSETQRNKGNFPGRFSGRQFSNSRSEMNVSTLELGDSALYLCASSLEGRNSADTQYFGPGTRLTVL.

This clonotype occurred a few times. The rearrangement links TRBV5-1 to TRBJ1-1, with 9 nucleotides matching TRBD1. Looked up from germline, CDR1 is SGHRS and CDR2 is YFSETQ. Losses at the gene ends were 7 bases for V and 4 bases for J; bases not matched to a gene: 5. The CDR3 totals 13 residues. For the CDR3, the DNA is TGCGCCAGCGGATCGACAGGGGGCACTGAAGCTTTCTTT. This sequence encodes CASGSTGGTEAFF. The complete variable domain, with remaining parts taken from reference TRBV5-1 and TRBJ1-1, reads KAGVTQTPRYLIKTRGQQVTLSCSPISGHRSVSWYQQTPGQGLQFLFEYFSETQRNKGNFPGRFSGRQFSNSRSEMNVSTLELGDSALYLCASGSTGGTEAFFGQGTRLTVV.